Below are 10 T cell receptor beta chains sequenced from a single sample in a study of T cells in Graves' hyperthyroidism and ophthalmopathy. TCR beta CDR3 region amplification was performed from RNA transcripts. TCR CDR3 regions were first amplified by RT-PCR with HTBI primers. One entry per CDR3 protein results from TCRdb running MiXCR on the multiplex PCR reads. The sample has 350,000 to 400,000 distinct CDR3 sequences, 15% seen once. Input material: blood. The source is a woman in her 30s with Graves' hyperthyroidism.

The V call is TRBV5-1, the J call TRBJ2-4; TRBD2 agrees at 13 bases. Germline V gene lookup returns CDR1 SGHRS and CDR2 YFSETQ. The V segment lost 3 bases and the J segment 2 bases; nucleotides outside the gene matches: 14. There are 20 residues in the CDR3. The CDR3 region is CASSSGLGTSGDWTKNIQYF. CDR3 bases: TGCGCCAGCAGCTCGGGACTCGGGACTAGCGGGGATTGGACCAAAAACATTCAGTACTTC.

Remarks on this clonotype: Being one base from a much bigger clone, this may be a read error. This chain connects TRBV24-1 to TRBJ2-3, with 10 bases matching TRBD2. The CDR3 length is 20 residues. Germline V gives CDR1 KGHDR, CDR2 SFDVKD. Unmatched junction bases numbered 14, after V lost 3 bases and J lost 0 bases. The CDR3 sequence is CATSDVEGLAEISSTDTQYF. In DNA form, the CDR3 reads TGTGCCACCAGTGATGTTGAAGGACTAGCGGAAATATCTAGCACAGATACGCAGTATTTT.

This clonotype was detected a few times. The chain uses TRBV27 and TRBJ2-7; the match to TRBD2 covers 12 bases. There are 15 residues in the CDR3. The ends lost 6 bases at V and 2 bases at J; junction bases unmatched: 5. CDR1 is MNHEY and CDR2 is SMNVEV in the germline V gene (reference sequence). The CDR3: CASRPLAGGPYEQYF. CDR3 nucleotides: TGTGCCAGCAGACCACTAGCGGGAGGACCCTACGAGCAGTACTTC.

This sequence joins TRBV19 and TRBJ2-1; D gene ambiguous. This CDR3 is 11 amino acids long. V was trimmed by 9 bases and J by 8 bases, leaving 11 bases between them. CDR1 is LNHDA and CDR2 is SQIVND in the germline V gene (reference sequence). CDR3 protein: CASSIRDEQFF. In DNA, the CDR3 is TGTGCCAGCTCGATTCGGGATGAGCAGTTCTTC. The full variable domain, completed using reference TRBV19 and TRBJ2-1, is DGGITQSPKYLFRKEGQNVTLSCEQNLNHDAMYWYRQDPGQGLRLIYYSQIVNDFQKGDIAEGYSVSREKKESFPLTVTSAQKNPTAFYLCASSIRDEQFFGPGTRLTVL.

This clonotype was observed many times. This chain connects TRBV18 to TRBJ1-4; TRBD1 matches at 10 bases. CDR1 KGHSH and CDR2 LQKENI come from the germline V gene. After removal of 6 bases from V and 7 bases from J, the junction contained 5 bases not matched to a gene. There are 14 residues in the CDR3. This CDR3 is CASSSGTGAEKLFF. In DNA, the CDR3 is TGTGCCAGCTCGTCCGGGACAGGGGCTGAAAAACTGTTTTTT.

The chain recombines TRBV20-1 with TRBJ1-5, with D possibly matching TRBD1 (5 bases). This CDR3 contains 15 residues. Germline V gene sequence: CDR1 DFQATT, CDR2 SNEGSKA (reference sequence). Trimming cost V 5 bases and J 2 bases, with 16 bases left between them. This chain's CDR3 is CSAYRSGARNQPQHF. The CDR3 bases are TGCAGTGCTTACAGGTCGGGAGCGCGCAATCAGCCCCAGCATTTT.

This clonotype showed up just a few times. This rearrangement joins TRBV5-1 to TRBJ2-3; 14 bases line up with TRBD2. Germline V gene data show CDR1 as SGHRS and CDR2 as YFSETQ. CDR3 length: 16 amino acids. Trimming took 4 bases from V and 3 from J; bases not matched to a gene: 4. In nucleotides, the CDR3 is TGCGCCAGCAGCCCCAGGACTAGCGGGGGGACAGATACGCAGTATTTT. Amino acid sequence: CASSPRTSGGTDTQYF.

This clonotype was picked up many times. The rearrangement links TRBV12-3 or TRBV12-4 to TRBJ2-1; D may match TRBD1 or TRBD2 (7 bases each). V lost 6 bases and J lost 4, with 16 bases in between. The CDR3 runs 15 residues. The CDR3 DNA is TGTGCCAGCAGGGCAGGGGGAGGGCTTTACAATGAGCAGTTCTTC. Translating it yields CASRAGGGLYNEQFF.

This clonotype was counted many times. The CDR3 nucleotides read TGTGCCAGCTCCGCGGGACAGCCAATTAATAATGAGCAGTTCTTC. This encodes CASSAGQPINNEQFF. V gene TRBV18 combines with J gene TRBJ2-1, with D tentatively TRBD1 (7 bases). V lost 6 bases to trimming and J lost 7 bases, with 19 bases between them. CDR3 length: 15 residues. The germline gives CDR1 KGHSH, CDR2 LQKENI.

This clonotype has only a few counts. The genes are TRBV11-2 and TRBJ2-2; D unclear. V was shortened by 2 bases and J by 0 bases, with 10 bases between the two germline ends. The CDR3 contains 16 residues. Germline values: CDR1 SGHAT, CDR2 FQNNGV. CDR3 sequence: CASSLSGAANTGELFF. DNA of the CDR3: TGTGCCAGCAGCTTATCTGGAGCAGCGAACACCGGGGAGCTGTTTTTT.